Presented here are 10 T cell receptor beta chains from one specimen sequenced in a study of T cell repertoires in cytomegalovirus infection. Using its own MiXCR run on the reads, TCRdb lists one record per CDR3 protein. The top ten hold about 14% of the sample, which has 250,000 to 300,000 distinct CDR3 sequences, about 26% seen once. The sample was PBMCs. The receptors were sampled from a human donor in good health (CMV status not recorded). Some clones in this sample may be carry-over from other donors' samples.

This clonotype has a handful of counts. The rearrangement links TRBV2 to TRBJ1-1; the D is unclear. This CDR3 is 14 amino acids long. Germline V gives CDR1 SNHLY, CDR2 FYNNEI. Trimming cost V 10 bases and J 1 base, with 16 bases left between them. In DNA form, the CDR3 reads TGTGCCACCCCTTCAAAGGTAGCGAACACTGAAGCTTTCTTT. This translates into CATPSKVANTEAFF.

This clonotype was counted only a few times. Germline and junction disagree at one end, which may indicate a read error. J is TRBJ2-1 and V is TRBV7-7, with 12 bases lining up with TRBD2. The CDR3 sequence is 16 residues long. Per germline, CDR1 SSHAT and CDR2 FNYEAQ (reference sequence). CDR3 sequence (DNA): TGTGCTAGCAGCTCCGGACTAGCGGGGCCCTCGAATGAGCAGTTCTTC. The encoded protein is CASSSGLAGPSNEQFF.

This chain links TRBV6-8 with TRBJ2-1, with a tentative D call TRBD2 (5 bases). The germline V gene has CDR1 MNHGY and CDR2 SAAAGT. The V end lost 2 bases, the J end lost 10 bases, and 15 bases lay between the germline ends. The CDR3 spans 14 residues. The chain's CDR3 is CASSYDLSGREQFF. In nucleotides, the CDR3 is TGTGCCAGCAGTTACGACCTGTCGGGAAGGGAGCAGTTCTTC.

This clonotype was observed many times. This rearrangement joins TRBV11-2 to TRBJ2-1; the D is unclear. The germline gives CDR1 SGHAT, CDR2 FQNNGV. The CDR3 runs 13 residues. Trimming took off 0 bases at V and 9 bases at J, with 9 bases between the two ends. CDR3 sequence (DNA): TGTGCCAGCAGCTTAGATCTGGCGAGTGAGCAGTTCTTC. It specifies CASSLDLASEQFF.

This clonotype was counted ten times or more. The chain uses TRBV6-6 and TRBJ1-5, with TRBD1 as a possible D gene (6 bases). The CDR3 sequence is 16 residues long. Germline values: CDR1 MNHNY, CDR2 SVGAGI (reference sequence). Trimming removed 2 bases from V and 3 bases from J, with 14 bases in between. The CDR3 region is CASSYGQGIYNQPQHF. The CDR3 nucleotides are TGTGCCAGCAGTTACGGGCAGGGGATATACAATCAGCCCCAGCATTTT.

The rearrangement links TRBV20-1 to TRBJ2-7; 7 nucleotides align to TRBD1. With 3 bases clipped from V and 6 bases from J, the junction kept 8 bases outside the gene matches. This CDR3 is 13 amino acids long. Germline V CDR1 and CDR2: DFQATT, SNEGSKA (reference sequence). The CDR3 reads CSASSGQAREQYF. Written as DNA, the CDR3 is TGCAGTGCTAGTAGTGGACAGGCTCGCGAGCAGTACTTC.

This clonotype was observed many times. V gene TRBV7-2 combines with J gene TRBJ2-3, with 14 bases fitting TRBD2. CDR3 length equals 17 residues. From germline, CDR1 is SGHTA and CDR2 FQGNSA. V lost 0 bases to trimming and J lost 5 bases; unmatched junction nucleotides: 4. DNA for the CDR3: TGTGCCAGCAGCTTAGCGCCGGGACTAGCGGGAGAAGATACGCAGTATTTT. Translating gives CASSLAPGLAGEDTQYF.

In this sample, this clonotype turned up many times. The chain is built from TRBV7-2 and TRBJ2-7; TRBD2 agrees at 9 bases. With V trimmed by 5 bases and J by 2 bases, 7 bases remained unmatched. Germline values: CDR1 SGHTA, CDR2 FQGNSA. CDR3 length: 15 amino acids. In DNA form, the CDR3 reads TGTGCCAGCAGCCTATTAGCGGGAGATCCCTACGAGCAGTACTTC. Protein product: CASSLLAGDPYEQYF.

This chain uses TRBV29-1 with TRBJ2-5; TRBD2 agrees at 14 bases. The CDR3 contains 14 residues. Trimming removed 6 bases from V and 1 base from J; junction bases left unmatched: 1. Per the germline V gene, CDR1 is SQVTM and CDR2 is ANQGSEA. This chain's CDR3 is CSVGTSGGQETQYF. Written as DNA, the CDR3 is TGCAGCGTCGGGACTAGCGGGGGCCAAGAGACCCAGTACTTC.

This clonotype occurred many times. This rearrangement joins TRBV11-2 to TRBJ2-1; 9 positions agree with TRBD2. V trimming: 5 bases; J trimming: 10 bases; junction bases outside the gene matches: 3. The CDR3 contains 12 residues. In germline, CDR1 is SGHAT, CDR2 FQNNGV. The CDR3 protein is CASSPGLAEQFF. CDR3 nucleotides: TGTGCCAGCAGCCCTGGACTAGCGGAGCAGTTCTTC.